These 24 T cell receptor beta chains were all obtained from the same sample, sequenced in a study of blood T cell repertoires in COVID-19. Sequencing was performed with immunoSEQ multiplex PCR; in TCRdb, only in-frame clones are kept and a portion is missing. The sample consists of roughly 35,000 clones, about 85% of them appearing once. Sample: peripheral blood. The receptors stem from a man between 65 and 79 years old with acute or convalescent COVID-19.

The chain combines TRBV6-4 with TRBJ1-5, with D hard to call. CDR3 length: 14 amino acids. Trimming removed 4 bases from V and 0 bases from J, with 7 bases in between. CDR1 and CDR2 from the germline V gene are MRHNA and SNTAGT. The CDR3 region is CASSADFSNQPQHF. DNA for the CDR3: TGTGCCAGCAGTGCGGACTTTAGCAATCAGCCCCAGCATTTT.

Only a few counts were recorded for this clone. The chain carries TRBV10-2 and TRBJ1-1, with 8 bases fitting TRBD1. This CDR3 contains 13 residues. Per the germline V gene, CDR1 is WSHSY and CDR2 is SAAADI. The ends lost 6 bases at V and 3 bases at J; junction bases unmatched: 3. The CDR3 nucleotides read TGCGCCAGCAGCTTGACAGGGGACACTGAAGCTTTCTTT. This encodes CASSLTGDTEAFF.

This clone was detected only a few times. The V call is TRBV4-3, the J call TRBJ1-1; tentative D call: TRBD1 (5 bases). V gave up 1 base and J gave up 4 bases, with 7 bases separating them. This CDR3 comprises 13 residues. Germline assignment: CDR1 LGHNA and CDR2 YSLEER. CDR3 nucleotides: TGCGCCAGCAGCCAAGCCAGGGCCACTGAAGCTTTCTTT. This gives the protein CASSQARATEAFF.

V and J are TRBV5-5 and TRBJ2-7; 7 positions agree with TRBD1. The CDR3 length is 13 residues. Germline CDR1 and CDR2: SGHKS and YYEKEE (reference sequence). Losses at the gene ends were 2 bases for V and 8 bases for J; bases not matched to a gene: 7. The CDR3 spells CASSLPGQAKQYF. The CDR3 DNA is TGTGCCAGCAGCTTACCCGGACAGGCGAAGCAGTACTTC.

The gene calls are TRBV19 and TRBJ1-5, with 8 bases that match TRBD1. The germline CDR1 and CDR2 sequences are LNHDA and SQIVND (reference sequence). Trimming removed 3 bases from V and 1 base from J; junction bases left unmatched: 11. The CDR3 has 18 residues. The DNA of the CDR3 is TGTGCCAGTAGTATCCCCGGGACAGGAATCGGCAGCAATCAGCCCCAGCATTTT. Protein product: CASSIPGTGIGSNQPQHF. Drawing the rest from reference TRBV19 and TRBJ1-5, the complete variable domain is DGGITQSPKYLFRKEGQNVTLSCEQNLNHDAMYWYRQDPGQGLRLIYYSQIVNDFQKGDIAEGYSVSREKKESFPLTVTSAQKNPTAFYLCASSIPGTGIGSNQPQHFGDGTRLSIL.

V usage is TRBV7-2 and J usage is TRBJ2-1, with a weak D call TRBD1 (6 bases). The V gene lost 1 base and the J gene lost 5 bases, with 6 bases spanning the gap. CDR1 is SGHTA, CDR2 FQGNSA, per germline. The CDR3 has 13 residues. CDR3 region: CASSLGTDNEQFF. The CDR3, as DNA: TGTGCCAGCAGCTTAGGGACAGACAATGAGCAGTTCTTC.

V and J are TRBV27 and TRBJ1-1, with a tentative D call TRBD1 (6 bases). The V end was cut by 6 bases, the J end by 1 base, with 27 bases between. Per the germline V gene, CDR1 is MNHEY and CDR2 is SMNVEV (reference sequence). The CDR3 runs 19 residues. DNA of the CDR3: TGTGCCAGCAGCTCAAAGACAGGATTTTTCATTAGTGAGAACACTGAAGCTTTCTTT. It translates to CASSSKTGFFISENTEAFF.

The V and J genes are TRBV7-9 and TRBJ1-1; a possible D gene is TRBD1 (6 bases). Germline-derived CDR1 and CDR2 are SEHNR and FQNEAQ (reference sequence). The CDR3 runs to 14 residues. Trimming removed 3 bases from V and 4 bases from J, with 12 bases in between. The CDR3 coding sequence is TGTGCCAGCAGCTTCCGGGACAAGGGCACTGAAGCTTTCTTT. Amino acid sequence: CASSFRDKGTEAFF.

This chain joins TRBV2 and TRBJ1-2; the D gene is possibly TRBD1 (5 bases). CDR3 size: 14 residues. Germline V gives CDR1 SNHLY, CDR2 FYNNEI. The V and J ends lost 3 bases and 6 bases respectively, with 14 bases between them. This chain's CDR3 is CASSDYQGLDGYTF. CDR3 sequence (DNA): TGTGCCAGCAGTGATTATCAGGGTCTGGATGGCTACACCTTC.

This clone was seen a handful of times. This chain uses TRBV18 with TRBJ2-7; 9 bases match TRBD1. This CDR3 has 14 amino acids. Germline CDR1 KGHSH, CDR2 LQKENI. V lost 3 bases to trimming and J lost 7 bases; unmatched junction nucleotides: 7. DNA for the CDR3: TGTGCCAGCTCACCCAGGGACAGGGATGGGGAGCAGTACTTC. It yields the protein CASSPRDRDGEQYF.

This clone was counted once. The chain recombines TRBV5-1 with TRBJ2-5; 9 positions agree with TRBD1. This CDR3 is 16 amino acids long. The ends lost 0 bases at V and 0 bases at J; junction bases unmatched: 3. Germline CDR1 SGHRS, CDR2 YFSETQ. DNA of the CDR3: TGCGCCAGCAGCTTGGGCGGGACAGGGCACCAAGAGACCCAGTACTTC. Its protein product is CASSLGGTGHQETQYF.

The chain employs TRBV3-1 (or the pseudogene TRBV3-2) and TRBJ2-3, with unresolved D. The CDR3 length is 14 residues. The germline gives CDR1 LGHDT, CDR2 YNNKEL (reference sequence). With 1 base removed from V and 6 bases from J, the gap between germline ends came to 11 bases. The CDR3 spells CASSQAGIPDTQYF. CDR3 DNA sequence: TGTGCCAGCAGCCAAGCGGGTATTCCCGATACGCAGTATTTT.

This clone was observed once. The DNA of the CDR3 is TGTGCCAGCAAGAGACTAGCGGCTTCTGGGGCCAACGTCCTGACTTTC. This sequence encodes CASKRLAASGANVLTF. V gene TRBV28 combines with J gene TRBJ2-6; 9 nucleotides align to TRBD2. V was pared by 7 bases and J by 1 base, with 5 bases of the junction left unmatched. Germline lookup yields CDR1 MDHEN and CDR2 SYDVKM. The CDR3 has 16 residues.

The V call is TRBV9, the J call TRBJ1-1, with 10 bases lining up with TRBD1. Losses at the gene ends were 3 bases for V and 7 bases for J; bases not matched to a gene: 9. This CDR3 contains 15 residues. The germline V gene has CDR1 SGDLS and CDR2 YYNGEE. CDR3 sequence reads: CASSEGTGESGEAFF. The CDR3 DNA reads TGTGCCAGCAGCGAGGGGACAGGGGAGAGTGGTGAAGCTTTCTTT.

V and J are TRBV11-2 and TRBJ2-1; TRBD2 might be the D (5 bases). The CDR3 has 17 amino acids. The germline gives CDR1 SGHAT, CDR2 FQNNGV. V lost 1 base and J 0 bases, leaving 13 bases between the germline ends. CDR3 bases: TGTGCCAGCAGCTTAGGAGGGAGCGGACTCTCCTACAATGAGCAGTTCTTC. As protein: CASSLGGSGLSYNEQFF.

This clone has a single count. CDR3 sequence: CASSDSGRSGANVLTF. The CDR3 nucleotides read TGTGCCAGCAGTGATAGCGGGAGGTCTGGGGCCAACGTCCTGACTTTC. The chain combines TRBV2 with TRBJ2-6, with 10 nucleotides matching TRBD2. From germline, CDR1 is SNHLY and CDR2 FYNNEI. The CDR3 contains 16 residues. V lost 3 bases, J lost 1 base, and 0 bases stayed unmatched.

The V and J genes are TRBV18 and TRBJ2-3; weak D call: TRBD2 (5 bases). Looked up from germline, CDR1 is KGHSH and CDR2 is LQKENI. Deletions cut 3 bases from V and 6 bases from J, with 10 bases between. The CDR3 length is 13 residues. Here the CDR3 reads CASSPGLLDTQYF. The CDR3, as DNA: TGTGCCAGCTCACCCGGACTGTTGGATACGCAGTATTTT.

As regards this clone: One end of the junction fails to match germline, which may point to a read error. The chain uses TRBV2 and TRBJ2-1, with D perhaps matching TRBD1 (6 bases). The germline V gene has CDR1 SNHLY and CDR2 FYNNEI. The CDR3 runs 14 residues. The CDR3 is CASTEARGKYEQFF. The CDR3 DNA is TGTGCCAGCACTGAAGCCAGGGGAAAGTATGAGCAGTTCTTC.

The chain employs TRBV5-1 and TRBJ1-2; D call uncertain. Trimming removed 3 bases at V and 0 bases at J, with 6 bases between. In germline, CDR1 is SGHRS, CDR2 YFSETQ. The CDR3 runs 13 residues. The CDR3, as DNA: TGCGCCAGCAGCTCAGTTCCTAACTATGGCTACACCTTC. This codes for CASSSVPNYGYTF.

The chain joins TRBV9 to TRBJ2-1; D may be TRBD1 (5 bases). The CDR3 extends over 16 amino acids. Germline V gene sequence: CDR1 SGDLS, CDR2 YYNGEE. Trimming cost V 7 bases and J 6 bases, with 23 bases left between them. The CDR3, as DNA: TGTGCCAGCGTCGAACAGGTGGGTCGGATAGGCAATGAGCAGTTCTTC. Translation gives CASVEQVGRIGNEQFF. The full variable domain, completed using reference TRBV9 and TRBJ2-1, is DSGVTQTPKHLITATGQRVTLRCSPRSGDLSVYWYQQSLDQGLQFLIQYYNGEERAKGNILERFSAQQFPDLHSELNLSSLELGDSALYFCASVEQVGRIGNEQFFGPGTRLTVL.

This chain connects TRBV15 to TRBJ2-7; TRBD1 agrees at 11 bases. Germline values: CDR1 LNHNV, CDR2 YYDKDF (reference sequence). V dropped 4 bases and J dropped 6; count of bases not matched to a gene: 5. The CDR3 extends over 14 amino acids. In DNA, the CDR3 is TGTGCCACCAGCAAGGGACAGGGGGTTGGCGAGCAGTACTTC. Encoded protein: CATSKGQGVGEQYF.

This chain joins TRBV11-2 and TRBJ2-5; perhaps TRBD2 as D (6 bases). V shed 5 bases and J shed 5 bases, with 12 bases lying between them. CDR1 SGHAT and CDR2 FQNNGV come from the germline V gene. The CDR3 totals 13 residues. The CDR3 sequence is CASSPGVWETQYF. The CDR3 DNA reads as TGTGCCAGCAGCCCGGGGGTGTGGGAGACCCAGTACTTC.

The chain combines TRBV10-3 with TRBJ1-1; TRBD1 matches 8 bases. The CDR3 consists of 15 residues. CDR1 is ENHRY, CDR2 SYGVKD, per germline. V trimming: 6 bases; J trimming: 4 bases; junction bases outside the gene matches: 10. CDR3 amino acids: CAIRRTGQGRTEAFF. CDR3 nucleotides: TGTGCCATCAGGAGGACAGGACAGGGCCGCACTGAAGCTTTCTTT.

The gene calls are TRBV11-1 and TRBJ2-3; D is possibly TRBD2 (6 bases). Germline V CDR1 and CDR2: SGHAT, FQDESV (reference sequence). CDR3 length: 15 residues. The V and J ends lost 5 bases and 2 bases respectively, with 14 bases between them. The CDR3 sequence: CASSTGGEDTDTQYF. The DNA of the CDR3 is TGTGCCAGCAGCACTGGAGGGGAAGACACAGATACGCAGTATTTT.